This TCR beta chain is from a study of fetal regulatory T cell absence and autoimmunity (dated by TCRdb to about 2017). A note on the overall study: Exocrine pancreas autoimmunity was observed in the IPEX patients in the absence of clinical diabetes. What the authors observed across the whole study: The oligoclonal enrichment was interpreted as support for antigen-driven autoimmunity in the pancreas before birth in IPEX syndrome. TRB gene family usage was found to be broadly similar between cord blood and pancreas and to resemble published neonatal and adult repertoires. The TCR compartment showed significant oligoclonal enrichment in pancreas versus cord blood, with some top clones over 85-fold enriched.

As for this clone: Its specific antigen is unknown. The sample holds no much larger clone one base away, and base qualities are not on file.

The DNeasy Blood and Tissue Kit was used to extract about 1.8-3.3 ug of genomic DNA from umbilical cord blood or frozen pancreas. On the immunoSEQ human TCRbeta survey platform, a two-step multiplex PCR amplified and barcoded the TCRbeta CDR3 regions. Libraries were sequenced on Illumina instruments, and IgH from the same samples was sequenced in parallel. Processing in the source paper ran as follows. Raw reads were filtered against IMGT V, D, J definitions and binned by a nearest-neighbor algorithm to remove PCR and sequencing errors. A clone was defined by an identical nucleotide sequence, and differential abundance between tissues was tested with a Fisher exact test for each clone at a pFDR threshold of p<0.01. Clones whose frequencies were too low for statistical inference were excluded by a minimum inclusion filter of 10 in either sample. Pairwise clonal comparisons used the immunoSEQ Analyzer, and gene family usage was assessed with IMGT tools. TCRdb mirrors the immuneACCESS table, restricted to in-frame sequences. Some clones are absent from its copies; in checked studies, under half trace to an unresolved V gene, and the reason for the others is unknown. For V, J and clone size, that table is used; D and trimming come from the DNA. The sample table records about 46,000 clones; just under 85% of these occur just once. The top ten hold less than 0.5% of the sample.

Sequences LGHNT (CDR1) and FRNRAP (CDR2) are obtained from the germline V gene. V sheds 1 base and J sheds 7 bases, leaving 5 bases between their ends. Including the terminal cysteine and phenylalanine, the CDR3 comprises 11 residues. The only DNA kept is the CDR3, 33 bases in frame from the first base. The origin of this receptor is a newborn boy with IPEX syndrome. The sequenced sample was cord blood. The chain is assembled from TRBV12-5 and TRBJ2-7, with no D gene named confidently. In nucleotides, the sequence is TGTGCTAGTGGTTTGGGACTGGAGCAGTACTTC. Its amino acids are CASGLGLEQYF. With all but the CDR3 taken from the reference TRBV12-5 and TRBJ2-7 genes, the full variable domain is: DARVTQTPRHKVTEMGQEVTMRCQPILGHNTVFWYRQTMMQGLELLAYFRNRAPLDDSGMPKDRFSAEMPDATLATLKIQPSEPRDSAVYFCASGLGLEQYFGPGTRLTVT.